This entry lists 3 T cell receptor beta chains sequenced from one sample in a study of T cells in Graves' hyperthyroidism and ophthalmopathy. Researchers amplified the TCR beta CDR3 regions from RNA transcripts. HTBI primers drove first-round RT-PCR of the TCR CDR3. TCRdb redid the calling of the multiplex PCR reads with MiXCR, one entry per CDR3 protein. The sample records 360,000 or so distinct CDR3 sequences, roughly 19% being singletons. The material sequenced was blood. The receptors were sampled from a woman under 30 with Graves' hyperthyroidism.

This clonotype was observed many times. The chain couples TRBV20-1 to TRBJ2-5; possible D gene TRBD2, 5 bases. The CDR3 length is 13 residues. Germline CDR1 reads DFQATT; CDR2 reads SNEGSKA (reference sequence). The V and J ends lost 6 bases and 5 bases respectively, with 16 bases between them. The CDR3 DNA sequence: TGCAGTGCCCCCCGGGGAATGATGGAGACCCAGTACTTC. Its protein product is CSAPRGMMETQYF.

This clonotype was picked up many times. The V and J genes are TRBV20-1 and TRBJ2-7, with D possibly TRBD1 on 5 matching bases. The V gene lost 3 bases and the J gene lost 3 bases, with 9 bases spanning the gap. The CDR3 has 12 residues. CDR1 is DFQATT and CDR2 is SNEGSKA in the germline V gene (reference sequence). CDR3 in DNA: TGCAGTGCTAGCGGACAATACTACGAGCAGTACTTC. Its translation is CSASGQYYEQYF.

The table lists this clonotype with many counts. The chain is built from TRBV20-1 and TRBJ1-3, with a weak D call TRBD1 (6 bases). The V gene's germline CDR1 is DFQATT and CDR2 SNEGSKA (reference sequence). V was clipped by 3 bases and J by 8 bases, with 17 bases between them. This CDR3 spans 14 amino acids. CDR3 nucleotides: TGCAGTGCTAGTGACGGACAGTTTACAGACACCATATATTTT. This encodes CSASDGQFTDTIYF.